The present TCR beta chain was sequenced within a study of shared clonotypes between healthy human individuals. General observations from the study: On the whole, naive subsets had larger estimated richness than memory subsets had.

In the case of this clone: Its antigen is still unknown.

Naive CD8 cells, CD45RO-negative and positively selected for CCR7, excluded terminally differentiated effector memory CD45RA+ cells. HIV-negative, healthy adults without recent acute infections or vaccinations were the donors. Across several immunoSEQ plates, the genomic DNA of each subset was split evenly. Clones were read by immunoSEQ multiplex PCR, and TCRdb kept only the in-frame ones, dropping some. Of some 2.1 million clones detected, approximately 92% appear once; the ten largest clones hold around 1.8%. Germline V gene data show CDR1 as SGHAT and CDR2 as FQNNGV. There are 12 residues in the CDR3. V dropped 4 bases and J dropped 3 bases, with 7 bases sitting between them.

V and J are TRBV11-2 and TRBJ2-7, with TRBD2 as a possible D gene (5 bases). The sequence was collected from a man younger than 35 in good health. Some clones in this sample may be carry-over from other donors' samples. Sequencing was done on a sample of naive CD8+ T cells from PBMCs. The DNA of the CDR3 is TGTGCCAGCAGCTCCGGGATCTACGAGCAGTACTTC. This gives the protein CASSSGIYEQYF. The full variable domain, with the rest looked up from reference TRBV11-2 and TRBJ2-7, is EAGVAQSPRYKIIEKRQSVAFWCNPISGHATLYWYQQILGQGPKLLIQFQNNGVVDDSQLPKDRFSAERLKGVDSTLKIQPAKLEDSAVYLCASSSGIYEQYFGPGTRLTVT.